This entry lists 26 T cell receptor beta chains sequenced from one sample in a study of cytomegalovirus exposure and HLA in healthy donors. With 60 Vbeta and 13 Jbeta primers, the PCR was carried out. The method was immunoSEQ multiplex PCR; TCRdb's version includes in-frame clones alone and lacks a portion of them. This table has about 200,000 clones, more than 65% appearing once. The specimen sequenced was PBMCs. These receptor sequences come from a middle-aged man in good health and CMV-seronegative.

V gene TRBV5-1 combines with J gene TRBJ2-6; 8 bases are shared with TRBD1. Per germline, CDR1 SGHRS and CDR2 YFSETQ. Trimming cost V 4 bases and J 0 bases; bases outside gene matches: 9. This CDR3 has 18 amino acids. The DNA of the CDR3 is TGCGCCAGCAGCCTAAGGACAGGGTGGGCCTCTGGGGCCAACGTCCTGACTTTC. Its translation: CASSLRTGWASGANVLTF.

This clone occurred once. The CDR3 nucleotides are TGTGCCAGCAGCCCGTATGCCAGTGAACATACTGAAGCTTTCTTT. It is translated as CASSPYASEHTEAFF. The chain uses TRBV5-8 and TRBJ1-1; D not resolved. Germline values: CDR1 SGHTS, CDR2 YDEGEE. V lost 4 bases and J 5 bases, leaving 18 bases between the germline ends. The CDR3 contains 15 residues.

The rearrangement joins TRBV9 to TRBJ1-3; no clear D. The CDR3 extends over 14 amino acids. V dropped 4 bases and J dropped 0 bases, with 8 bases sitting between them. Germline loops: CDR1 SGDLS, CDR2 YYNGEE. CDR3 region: CASSPTNSGNTIYF. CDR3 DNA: TGTGCCAGCAGCCCTACGAACTCTGGAAACACCATATATTTT.

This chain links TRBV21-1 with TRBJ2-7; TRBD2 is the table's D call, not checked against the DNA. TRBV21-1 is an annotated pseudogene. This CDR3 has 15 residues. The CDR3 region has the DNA TGTGCCAGCAGCAAGGGGCCGAGCGGGCACTACGAGCAGTACTTC. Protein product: CASSKGPSGHYEQYF.

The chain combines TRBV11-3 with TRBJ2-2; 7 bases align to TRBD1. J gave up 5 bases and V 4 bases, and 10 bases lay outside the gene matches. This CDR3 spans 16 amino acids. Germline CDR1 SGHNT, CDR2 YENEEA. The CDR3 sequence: CASSYRQGSRTGELFF. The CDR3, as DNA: TGTGCCAGCAGCTACAGACAGGGATCTAGGACCGGGGAGCTGTTTTTT. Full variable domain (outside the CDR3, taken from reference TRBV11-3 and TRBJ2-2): EAGVVQSPRYKIIEKKQPVAFWCNPISGHNTLYWYLQNLGQGPELLIRYENEEAVDDSQLPKDRFSAERLKGVDSTLKIQPAELGDSAVYLCASSYRQGSRTGELFFGEGSRLTVL.

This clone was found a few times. The CDR3 DNA reads as TGTGCCAGCAGTCTACGACAGGGGGTGTCTCAGCCCCAGCATTTT. It is translated as CASSLRQGVSQPQHF. This rearrangement joins TRBV6-5 to TRBJ1-5; TRBD1 aligns across 9 bases. The ends lost 5 bases at V and 6 bases at J; junction bases unmatched: 8. The CDR3 loop spans 15 amino acids. CDR1 is MNHEY, CDR2 SVGAGI, per germline.

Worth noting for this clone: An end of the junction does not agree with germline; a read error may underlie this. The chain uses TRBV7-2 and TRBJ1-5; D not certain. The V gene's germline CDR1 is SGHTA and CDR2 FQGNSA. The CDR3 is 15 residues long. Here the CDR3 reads CASSLTTGSSQPQHF. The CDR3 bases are TGTGCCAGCAGCTTAACGACGGGGAGCAGTCAGCCCCAGCATTTT. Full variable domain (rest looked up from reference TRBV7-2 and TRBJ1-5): GAGVSQSPSNKVTEKGKDVELRCDPISGHTALYWYRQSLGQGLEFLIYFQGNSAPDKSGLPSDRFSAERTGGSVSTLTIQRTQQEDSAVYLCASSLTTGSSQPQHFGDGTRLSIL.

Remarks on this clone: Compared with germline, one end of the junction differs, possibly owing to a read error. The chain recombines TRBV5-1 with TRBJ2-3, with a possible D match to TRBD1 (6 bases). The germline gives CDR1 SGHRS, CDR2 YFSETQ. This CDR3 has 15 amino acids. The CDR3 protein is CASRLGAWGTDTQYF. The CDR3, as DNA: TGCGCCAGCAGGTTGGGGGCCTGGGGCACAGATACGCAGTATTTT.

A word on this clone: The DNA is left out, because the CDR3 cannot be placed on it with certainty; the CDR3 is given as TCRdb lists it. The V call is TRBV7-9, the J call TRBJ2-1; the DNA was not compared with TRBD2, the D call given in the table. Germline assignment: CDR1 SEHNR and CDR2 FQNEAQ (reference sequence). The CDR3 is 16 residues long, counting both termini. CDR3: CASILASGALYNEQFF.

In nucleotides, the CDR3 is TGTGCCAGCAGTGAACGTTCAGGGGGCTTTAACGGGGAGCTGTTTTTT. Amino acid sequence: CASSERSGGFNGELFF. The chain links TRBV2 to TRBJ2-2; 8 bases are a match to TRBD1. The germline CDR1 and CDR2 sequences are SNHLY and FYNNEI. This CDR3 is 16 amino acids long. V trimming: 2 bases; J trimming: 7 bases; junction bases outside the gene matches: 9.

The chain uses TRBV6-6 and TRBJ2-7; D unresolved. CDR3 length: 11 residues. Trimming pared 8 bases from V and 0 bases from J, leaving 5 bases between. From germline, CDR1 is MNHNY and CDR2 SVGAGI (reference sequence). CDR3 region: CASGSSYEQYF. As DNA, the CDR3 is TGTGCCAGCGGCAGCTCCTACGAGCAGTACTTC.

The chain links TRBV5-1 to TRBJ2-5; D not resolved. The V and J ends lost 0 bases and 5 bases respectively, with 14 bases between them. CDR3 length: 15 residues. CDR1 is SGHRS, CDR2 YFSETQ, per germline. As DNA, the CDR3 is TGCGCCAGCAGCTTGGGTAGTCCTAACCGGGAGACCCAGTACTTC. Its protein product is CASSLGSPNRETQYF.

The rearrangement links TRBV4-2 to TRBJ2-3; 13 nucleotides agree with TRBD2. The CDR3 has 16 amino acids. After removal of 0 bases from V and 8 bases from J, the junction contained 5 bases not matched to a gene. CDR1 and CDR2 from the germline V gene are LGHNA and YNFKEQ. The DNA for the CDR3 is TGTGCCAGCAGCCAAGATCTGGGACTAGCGGGGACTACGCAGTATTTT. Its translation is CASSQDLGLAGTTQYF.

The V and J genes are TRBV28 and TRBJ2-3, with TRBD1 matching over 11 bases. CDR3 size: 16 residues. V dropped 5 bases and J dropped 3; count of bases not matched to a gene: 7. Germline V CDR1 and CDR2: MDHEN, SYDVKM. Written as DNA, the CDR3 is TGTGCCAGCAGTCGCGGGGGGGACAGGGGGACAGATACGCAGTATTTT. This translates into CASSRGGDRGTDTQYF.

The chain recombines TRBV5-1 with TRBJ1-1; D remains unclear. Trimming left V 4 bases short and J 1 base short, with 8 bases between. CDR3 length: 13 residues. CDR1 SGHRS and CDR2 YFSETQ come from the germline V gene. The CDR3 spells CASSMTGNTEAFF. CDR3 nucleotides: TGCGCCAGCAGCATGACGGGGAACACTGAAGCTTTCTTT.

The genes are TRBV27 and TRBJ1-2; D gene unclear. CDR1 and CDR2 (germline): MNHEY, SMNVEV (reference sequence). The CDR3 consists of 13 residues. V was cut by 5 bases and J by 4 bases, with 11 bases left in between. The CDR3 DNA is TGTGCCAGCAGTGCCGGGTTTCGCTATGGCTACACCTTC. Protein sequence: CASSAGFRYGYTF.

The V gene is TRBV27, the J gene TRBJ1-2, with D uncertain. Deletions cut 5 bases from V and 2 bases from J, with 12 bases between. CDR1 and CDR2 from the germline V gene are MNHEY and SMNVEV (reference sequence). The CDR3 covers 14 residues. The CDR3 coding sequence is TGTGCCAGCAGTCCCTTGACACCCAACTATGGCTACACCTTC. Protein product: CASSPLTPNYGYTF.

CDR3 DNA: TGTGCCAGCAGCTCACAGGGGGCTCTACGAGCCGAGCAGTACTTC. Its protein product is CASSSQGALRAEQYF. The chain joins TRBV7-2 to TRBJ2-7; 9 positions match TRBD1. The CDR3 is made up of 15 amino acids. The V segment lost 4 bases and the J segment 6 bases; nucleotides outside the gene matches: 10. CDR1 and CDR2 (germline): SGHTA, FQGNSA.

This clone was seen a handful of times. CDR3 nucleotide sequence: TGTGCCAGCAGCCCCGGGGCTAGCGGGGCAGATACGCAGTATTTT. Translating gives CASSPGASGADTQYF. The chain links TRBV9 to TRBJ2-3, with TRBD2 identical over 9 bases. The germline gives CDR1 SGDLS, CDR2 YYNGEE. The CDR3 totals 15 residues. The junction had 7 bases not matched to a gene; V was cut back by 4 bases and J by 4 bases.

The CDR3 nucleotides are TGCGCCAGCAGTCACCCCGGACAGGCTCTTGCTCTCTCTCTCTCTCGCGCTGGGGCCAACGTCCTGACTTTC. Residues: CASSHPGQALALSLSRAGANVLTF. This rearrangement joins TRBV23-1 to TRBJ2-6; 7 bases are a match to TRBD1. TRBV23-1 is marked as an open reading frame, function uncertain. With 3 bases clipped from V and 2 bases from J, the junction kept 28 bases outside the gene matches. This CDR3 has 24 amino acids.

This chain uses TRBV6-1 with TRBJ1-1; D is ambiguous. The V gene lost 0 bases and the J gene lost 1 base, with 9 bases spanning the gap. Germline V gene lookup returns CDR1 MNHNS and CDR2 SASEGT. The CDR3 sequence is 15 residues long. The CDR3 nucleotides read TGTGCCAGCAGTGAAGCGCTTTACGGGAACACTGAAGCTTTCTTT. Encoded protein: CASSEALYGNTEAFF.

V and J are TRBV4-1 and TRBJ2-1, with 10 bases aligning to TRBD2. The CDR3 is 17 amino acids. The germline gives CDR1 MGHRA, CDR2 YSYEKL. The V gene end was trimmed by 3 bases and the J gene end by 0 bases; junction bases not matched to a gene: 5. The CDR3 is CASSQWTSGSSYNEQFF. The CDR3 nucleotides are TGCGCCAGCAGCCAGTGGACTAGCGGTAGCTCCTACAATGAGCAGTTCTTC.

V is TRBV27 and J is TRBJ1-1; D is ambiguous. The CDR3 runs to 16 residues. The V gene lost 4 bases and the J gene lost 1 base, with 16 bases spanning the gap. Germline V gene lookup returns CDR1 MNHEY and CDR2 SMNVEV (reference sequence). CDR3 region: CASSSLEGGGNTEAFF. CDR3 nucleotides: TGTGCCAGCAGTTCGCTAGAAGGTGGAGGGAACACTGAAGCTTTCTTT.

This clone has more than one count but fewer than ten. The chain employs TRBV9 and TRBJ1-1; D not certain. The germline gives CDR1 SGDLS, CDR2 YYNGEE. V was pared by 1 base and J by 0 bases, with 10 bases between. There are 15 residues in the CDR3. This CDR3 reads CASSVYGELNTEAFF. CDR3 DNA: TGTGCCAGCAGCGTATACGGGGAACTGAACACTGAAGCTTTCTTT.

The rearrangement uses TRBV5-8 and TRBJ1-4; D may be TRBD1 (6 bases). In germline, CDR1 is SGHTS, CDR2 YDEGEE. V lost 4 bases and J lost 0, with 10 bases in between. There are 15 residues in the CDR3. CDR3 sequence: CASSTAGATNEKLFF. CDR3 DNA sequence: TGTGCCAGCAGCACGGCAGGGGCAACTAATGAAAAACTGTTTTTT.

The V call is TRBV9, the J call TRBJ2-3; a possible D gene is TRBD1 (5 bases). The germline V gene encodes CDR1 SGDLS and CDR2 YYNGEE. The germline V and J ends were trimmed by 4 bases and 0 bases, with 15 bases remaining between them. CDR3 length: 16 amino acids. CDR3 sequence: CASSPRAGYSTDTQYF. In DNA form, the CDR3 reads TGTGCCAGCAGCCCCAGAGCAGGGTACAGCACAGATACGCAGTATTTT.